The 31 T cell receptor beta chains listed next were all sequenced from one sample in a study of spatial heterogeneity in lung cancer. TCRdb reprocessed the 5' RACE reads with MiXCR, giving one entry per CDR3 protein. The sample shows 15,000 to 20,000 distinct CDR3 sequences, over 20% of them seen only once. Time point given: sample taken at primary tumor resection. Unsorted whole RNA of tumor, nontumor lung or frozen PBMC was sequenced. The sequencing used PBMCs, collected at surgery. These receptors came from a female donor with early-stage non-small cell lung cancer.

This clonotype was detected ten times or more. The CDR3 region is CASRHGGNTEAFF. CDR3 nucleotide sequence: TGTGCCAGCAGACACGGAGGGAACACTGAAGCTTTCTTT. This chain uses TRBV6-6 with TRBJ1-1; D unresolved. V lost 6 bases and J lost 1, with 9 bases in between. The CDR3 consists of 13 residues. Germline V gene data show CDR1 as MNHNY and CDR2 as SVGAGI (reference sequence).

The table lists this clonotype with many counts. This chain joins TRBV6-2 or TRBV6-3 and TRBJ2-5, with 12 bases aligning to TRBD2. This CDR3 is built from 15 residues. In germline, CDR1 is MNHEY, CDR2 SVGEGT. Germline trimming cut 6 bases from V and 2 bases from J; bases unmatched to any gene: 4. The chain's CDR3 is CASRKGTSGQETQYF. CDR3 nucleotide sequence: TGTGCCAGCAGGAAAGGGACTAGCGGGCAAGAGACCCAGTACTTC.

This clonotype is medium-sized (0.01 to 0.1%) by share. The genes are TRBV20-1 and TRBJ1-5; no reliable D call. CDR3 length: 13 residues. CDR1 is DFQATT, CDR2 SNEGSKA, per germline (reference sequence). Trimming removed 8 bases at V and 0 bases at J, with 11 bases between. Here the CDR3 reads CSLRQDSNQPQHF. The CDR3 DNA follows: TGCAGTTTAAGGCAAGATAGCAATCAGCCCCAGCATTTT.

This clonotype was found many times. V gene TRBV24-1 combines with J gene TRBJ2-3; TRBD2 matches at 9 bases. Trimming at V came to 1 base and at J to 2 bases, leaving 6 bases not matched to a gene. The germline V gene encodes CDR1 KGHDR and CDR2 SFDVKD. The CDR3 runs 17 residues. This CDR3 reads CATSDFRRGGSTDTQYF. The CDR3 DNA is TGTGCCACCAGTGATTTTCGGCGGGGGGGATCCACAGATACGCAGTATTTT.

The sample holds many counts of this clonotype. The chain is built from TRBV5-4 and TRBJ1-2; TRBD1 matches 9 bases. Germline CDR1 is SGHNT and CDR2 is YYREEE (reference sequence). The CDR3 has 13 residues. J gave up 6 bases and V 4 bases, and 4 bases lay outside the gene matches. Here the CDR3 DNA reads TGTGCCAGCAGCCCACAGGGGGCGGATGGCTACACCTTC. Translated, it gives CASSPQGADGYTF.

The sample holds a few counts of this clonotype. The chain recombines TRBV7-6 with TRBJ2-7; D uncertain. CDR1 is SGHVS, CDR2 FNYEAQ, per germline. The CDR3 contains 17 residues. Trimming removed 4 bases at V and 3 bases at J, with 22 bases between. The CDR3 nucleotides are TGTGCCAGCAGCTCCCTTGGGGTGGGTCGCGGAAACTACGAGCAGTACTTC. As protein: CASSSLGVGRGNYEQYF.

This chain links TRBV7-8 with TRBJ1-2; 7 bases are a match to TRBD1. The germline gives CDR1 SGHVS, CDR2 FQNEAQ. Trimming at V came to 5 bases and at J to 8 bases, leaving 11 bases not matched to a gene. The CDR3 is made up of 14 amino acids. This chain's CDR3 is CASSIGEPTGGYTF. The CDR3 region has the DNA TGTGCCAGCAGCATCGGGGAGCCGACAGGGGGCTACACCTTC.

In this sample, this clonotype turned up many times. The chain recombines TRBV20-1 with TRBJ2-3; D not resolved. Trimming removed 5 bases at V and 5 bases at J, with 8 bases between. This CDR3 region has 11 residues. Germline loops: CDR1 DFQATT, CDR2 SNEGSKA (reference sequence). The CDR3, as DNA: TGCAGTGCTCAGACCGGAGATACGCAGTATTTT. It is translated as CSAQTGDTQYF.

J is TRBJ1-2 and V is TRBV5-1; weak D call: TRBD1 (5 bases). The CDR3 covers 15 residues. The germline V gene encodes CDR1 SGHRS and CDR2 YFSETQ. The V end lost 3 bases, the J end lost 4 bases, and 16 bases lay between the germline ends. The CDR3 sequence is CASSWGTVDSYGYTF. Written as DNA, the CDR3 is TGCGCCAGCAGCTGGGGGACGGTAGATAGCTATGGCTACACCTTC.

This rearrangement joins TRBV4-1 to TRBJ2-4; possibly TRBD2 for D (6 bases). Deletions cut 1 base from V and 8 bases from J, with 12 bases between. CDR3 length equals 14 residues. Germline lookup yields CDR1 MGHRA and CDR2 YSYEKL. CDR3 DNA sequence: TGCGCCAGCAGCCAAGTGTTGGGGGAGGACATTCAGTACTTC. Protein sequence: CASSQVLGEDIQYF.

This clonotype is deemed medium-sized. This sequence joins TRBV2 and TRBJ2-1; weak D call: TRBD1 (6 bases). CDR3 length equals 15 residues. Deletions cut 7 bases from V and 9 bases from J, with 22 bases between. The germline CDR1 and CDR2 sequences are SNHLY and FYNNEI. DNA for the CDR3: TGTGCCAGCACCCTGCGGGCAGGGGTCTTGGTTGAGCAGTTCTTC. As protein: CASTLRAGVLVEQFF. Full variable domain (missing parts from reference TRBV2 and TRBJ2-1): EPEVTQTPSHQVTQMGQEVILRCVPISNHLYFYWYRQILGQKVEFLVSFYNNEISEKSEIFDDQFSVERPDGSNFTLKIRSTKLEDSAMYFCASTLRAGVLVEQFFGPGTRLTVL.

This clonotype has at least ten counts. This chain links TRBV7-3 with TRBJ2-1; perhaps TRBD1 as D (5 bases). CDR1 is SGHTA, CDR2 FQGTGA, per germline. With 3 bases removed from V and 7 bases from J, the gap between germline ends came to 19 bases. There are 16 residues in the CDR3. The CDR3, as DNA: TGTGCCAGCAGCTTCGCAGGGCGCCCCAGCGATAATGAGCAGTTCTTC. As protein: CASSFAGRPSDNEQFF.

This clonotype has a count of ten or more. The chain has TRBV6-2 or TRBV6-3 and TRBJ1-5; D might be TRBD1 (6 bases). The CDR3 covers 18 residues. V gave up 4 bases and J gave up 5 bases, with 24 bases separating them. Germline CDR1 is MNHEY and CDR2 is SVGEGT. CDR3 in DNA: TGTGCCAGCAGTTCAGCGGGGGCGATTTCCCGTTCGGATCAGCCCCAGCATTTT. The encoded protein is CASSSAGAISRSDQPQHF.

This clonotype was seen a few times. V usage is TRBV20-1 and J usage is TRBJ1-6; no reliable D call. V was pared by 5 bases and J by 8 bases, with 16 bases between. The CDR3 is made up of 14 amino acids. CDR1 DFQATT and CDR2 SNEGSKA come from the germline V gene (reference sequence). CDR3: CSAGVGRRDSPLHF. CDR3 nucleotides: TGCAGTGCTGGGGTGGGCCGCCGGGATTCACCCCTCCACTTT.

This clonotype is labeled medium-sized. V gene TRBV7-9 combines with J gene TRBJ2-7; D unresolved. Germline V gene data show CDR1 as SEHNR and CDR2 as FQNEAQ (reference sequence). This CDR3 has 13 amino acids. The V end lost 2 bases, the J end lost 2 bases, and 7 bases lay between the germline ends. CDR3 residues: CASSLLGTYEQYF. CDR3 DNA sequence: TGTGCCAGCAGCTTACTGGGTACCTACGAGCAGTACTTC.

The V and J genes are TRBV3-1 and TRBJ1-5; possible D gene TRBD1, 5 bases. Trimming removed 4 bases at V and 3 bases at J, with 7 bases between. CDR3 length: 13 residues. Germline CDR1 is LGHDT and CDR2 is YNNKEL (reference sequence). The CDR3 reads CASSPGSNQPQHF. The CDR3 DNA sequence: TGTGCCAGCAGCCCAGGGTCCAATCAGCCCCAGCATTTT.

This clonotype showed up many times. In nucleotides, the CDR3 is TGTGCCTGCCGGGTTTTAAGGGGGTATGGCTACACCTTC. The encoded protein is CACRVLRGYGYTF. The V and J genes are TRBV30 and TRBJ1-2; a weak D match, TRBD1 (6 bases). This CDR3 comprises 13 residues. Trimming cost V 6 bases and J 5 bases, with 16 bases left between them. Per the germline V gene, CDR1 is GTSNPN and CDR2 is SVGIG (reference sequence).

This clonotype occurred many times. This rearrangement joins TRBV10-3 to TRBJ2-5; D is uncertain. Germline V CDR1 and CDR2: ENHRY, SYGVKD. The length of the CDR3 is 13 residues. V lost 2 bases and J lost 5, with 9 bases in between. The CDR3, as DNA: TGTGCCATCAGTGAGCTGGGTTTGGAGACCCAGTACTTC. Protein: CAISELGLETQYF.

This clonotype was counted a few times. The rearrangement uses TRBV10-3 and TRBJ1-6; possible D gene TRBD1, 6 bases. The CDR3 extends over 15 amino acids. Trimming removed 2 bases at V and 7 bases at J, with 12 bases between. CDR1 and CDR2 from the germline V gene are ENHRY and SYGVKD. The chain's CDR3 is CAISEMGQGNSPLHF. As DNA, the CDR3 is TGTGCCATCAGTGAGATGGGTCAGGGGAATTCACCCCTCCACTTT.

The chain couples TRBV29-1 to TRBJ1-2, with D uncertain. There are 12 residues in the CDR3. The germline V gene has CDR1 SQVTM and CDR2 ANQGSEA. Trimming took off 2 bases at V and 8 bases at J, with 12 bases between the two ends. In DNA, the CDR3 is TGCAGCGTTGAACTACTCCCGGGCGGCTACACCTTC. Its protein is CSVELLPGGYTF.

This rearrangement joins TRBV4-3 to TRBJ2-5; 8 bases line up with TRBD2. In germline, CDR1 is LGHNA, CDR2 YSLEER. Trimming removed 1 base from V and 4 bases from J; junction bases left unmatched: 8. The CDR3 loop spans 16 amino acids. CDR3 in amino acids: CASSQVGAGAAETQYF. The CDR3 nucleotides read TGCGCCAGCAGCCAAGTGGGAGCGGGAGCGGCAGAGACCCAGTACTTC.

This clonotype was counted between two and nine times. V gene TRBV20-1 combines with J gene TRBJ1-2; D ambiguous. Germline CDR1 and CDR2: DFQATT and SNEGSKA (reference sequence). The V and J ends lost 5 bases and 3 bases respectively, with 4 bases between them. This CDR3 has 10 amino acids. This chain's CDR3 is CSAWDYGYTF. CDR3 nucleotide sequence: TGCAGTGCTTGGGACTATGGCTACACCTTC.

This clonotype was found many times. The CDR3: CASSRDAADEQYF. The CDR3 DNA sequence: TGTGCCAGCAGCCGGGATGCGGCGGACGAGCAGTACTTC. The rearrangement uses TRBV9 and TRBJ2-7; maybe TRBD2 (5 bases). V dropped 4 bases and J dropped 5 bases, with 13 bases sitting between them. The CDR3 contains 13 residues. The germline CDR1 and CDR2 sequences are SGDLS and YYNGEE.

By sample share, this clonotype is medium-sized. The gene calls are TRBV6-2 or TRBV6-3 and TRBJ2-5; D is uncertain. The germline gives CDR1 MNHEY, CDR2 SVGEGT. The CDR3 totals 15 residues. V was clipped by 1 base and J by 7 bases, with 16 bases between them. The CDR3 DNA reads TGTGCCAGCAGTTACTACGGGCTGCAGCGATGGACCCAGTACTTC. Protein: CASSYYGLQRWTQYF.

This clonotype came up many times. V and J are TRBV19 and TRBJ1-5; 8 nucleotides agree with TRBD1. V shed 5 bases and J 3 bases; nucleotides not matched to a gene: 9. This CDR3 is 16 amino acids long. Germline CDR1 and CDR2: LNHDA and SQIVND (reference sequence). The CDR3 bases are TGTGCCAGTAGTCTGGACAGGGCCACCTCCAATCAGCCCCAGCATTTT. Protein product: CASSLDRATSNQPQHF.

There are a few counts of this clonotype. The V gene is TRBV5-1, the J gene TRBJ2-5; D is unresolved. Per the germline V gene, CDR1 is SGHRS and CDR2 is YFSETQ. V lost 0 bases, J lost 1 base, and 4 bases lay in between. CDR3 length: 13 residues. As DNA, the CDR3 is TGCGCCAGCAGCTTGGAGTCCCAAGAGACCCAGTACTTC. Residues: CASSLESQETQYF.

The V and J genes are TRBV20-1 and TRBJ2-3; the D gene is possibly TRBD1 (6 bases). Germline CDR1 DFQATT, CDR2 SNEGSKA (reference sequence). Trimming left V 5 bases short and J 6 bases short, with 6 bases between. The CDR3 is 10 residues long. CDR3 residues: CSADRDTQYF. The DNA for the CDR3 is TGCAGTGCTGACAGGGATACGCAGTATTTT.

V usage is TRBV7-2 and J usage is TRBJ2-5; D is perhaps TRBD1 (6 bases). The CDR3 consists of 11 residues. CDR1 and CDR2 (germline): SGHTA, FQGNSA. The V and J ends lost 4 bases and 8 bases respectively, with 8 bases between them. CDR3 bases: TGTGCCAGCAGCTCAGGGGCAACCCAGTACTTC. Translation: CASSSGATQYF.

This clonotype is medium-sized within its sample. The chain combines TRBV7-9 with TRBJ1-5; D gene ambiguous. The length of the CDR3 is 15 residues. The V end was cut by 5 bases, the J end by 4 bases, with 15 bases between. Germline assignment: CDR1 SEHNR and CDR2 FQNEAQ (reference sequence). The CDR3 sequence is CASSPTGPGNQPQHF. In nucleotides, the CDR3 is TGTGCCAGCAGCCCGACCGGGCCGGGGAATCAGCCCCAGCATTTT.

V is TRBV28 and J is TRBJ2-7, with TRBD1 as a possible D gene (8 bases). CDR1 is MDHEN, CDR2 SYDVKM, per germline. Trimming pared 5 bases from V and 5 bases from J, leaving 19 bases between. The CDR3 is made up of 15 amino acids. Here the CDR3 DNA reads TGTGCCAGCAGTACCACAGGGGGGGCGGCTAACGAGCAGTACGTC. Translating gives CASSTTGGAANEQYV.

The chain has TRBV6-5 and TRBJ2-1; D not resolved. This CDR3 is built from 13 residues. V was shortened by 0 bases and J by 9 bases, with 9 bases between the two germline ends. Germline CDR1 MNHEY, CDR2 SVGAGI. CDR3 residues: CASSYSSVSEQFF. As DNA, the CDR3 is TGTGCCAGCAGTTACTCGAGCGTATCTGAGCAGTTCTTC.